This T cell receptor (beta chain) was retrieved from a study of OX40 agonist ivuxolimab in advanced cancers. Across the whole study: Patients were dosed with the agonistic anti-OX40 (CD134) antibody ivuxolimab. Prior anti-PD-1, anti-PD-L1 or anti-CTLA-4 therapy was allowed; 30% to 40% had some. Partial response was recorded in three patients: one hepatocellular carcinoma and two cutaneous melanoma cases. Patients received ivuxolimab, an intravenous treatment, every 2 weeks at 0.01 to 10 mg/kg.

Here immunoSEQ multiplex PCR was the method, and the copy in TCRdb shows in-frame clones only, minus some. The sample contains about 120,000 clones, around 89% of which appear only once. V was pared by 3 bases and J by 7 bases, with 8 bases of the junction left unmatched. This CDR3 comprises 15 residues. From germline, CDR1 is KGHSH and CDR2 LQKENI. Sequenced here: CD4+ or CD8+ T cells sorted from blood, sampled in a trial of the OX40 agonist ivuxolimab. V is TRBV18 and J is TRBJ2-7; 11 nucleotides match TRBD2. The sequence derives from an adult with an advanced solid tumor such as melanoma, head and neck, liver or kidney cancer. Here the CDR3 DNA reads TGTGCCAGCTCACCTGGGACTAGCGGCCTTGGGGAGCAGTACTTC. It codes for CASSPGTSGLGEQYF.